The present T cell receptor beta chain was sequenced within a study of metastatic and nonmetastatic thyroid tumors. As for the study in general: Repertoires of blood and of tissue (tumor or nodule) from malignant and benign thyroid patients were compared. Points from the study as a whole: The study reportedly found significantly higher TCR beta diversity in malignant thyroid tumors than benign nodules, in blood and tumor.

Authors' analysis steps: The authors used CDR3 differences across clinicopathological groups to build a distant-metastasis classifier for papillary thyroid cancer. TCRdb ran MiXCR on the PCR reads. TCRdb's processing, not the authors' own work, is the source of the V and J calls. The sample comprises some 64,000 clones, more than 3.5% of which are singletons, and approximately 20% rests with the top ten. Comments on this clone: Its antigen remains unknown. At one boundary the junction diverges from the germline segment, which might be a read error.

There were no patients who had received any treatment before thyroid surgery. Germline assignment: CDR1 KGHDR and CDR2 SFDVKD. This CDR3 is built from 16 residues. The gene calls are TRBV24-1 and TRBJ1-2; 8 positions match TRBD1. Sequenced sample: blood. The clonotype originates from a female donor with papillary thyroid cancer or a benign thyroid nodule (not recorded which). Some clones in this sample may be carry-over from other donors' samples. Written as DNA, the CDR3 is TGTGTCACCAGTGATGCCGGGACAGGTAGAGGGTATGGCTACACCTTC. This translates into CVTSDAGTGRGYGYTF.